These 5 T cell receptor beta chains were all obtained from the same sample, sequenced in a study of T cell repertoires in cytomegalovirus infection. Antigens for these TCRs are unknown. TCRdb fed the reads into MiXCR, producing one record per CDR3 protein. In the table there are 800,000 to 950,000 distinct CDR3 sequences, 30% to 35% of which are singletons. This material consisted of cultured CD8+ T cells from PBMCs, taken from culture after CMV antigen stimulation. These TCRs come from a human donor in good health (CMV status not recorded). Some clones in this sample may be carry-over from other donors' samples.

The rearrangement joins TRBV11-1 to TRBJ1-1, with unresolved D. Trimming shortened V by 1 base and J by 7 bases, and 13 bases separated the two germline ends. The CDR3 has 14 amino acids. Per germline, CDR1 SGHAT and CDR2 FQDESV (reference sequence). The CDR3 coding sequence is TGTGCCAGCAGCTTAGGCTTGAGTTCAGATGAAGCTTTCTTT. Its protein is CASSLGLSSDEAFF. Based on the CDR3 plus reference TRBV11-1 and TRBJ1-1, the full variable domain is EAEVAQSPRYKITEKSQAVAFWCDPISGHATLYWYRQILGQGPELLVQFQDESVVDDSQLPKDRFSAERLKGVDSTLKIQPAELGDSAMYLCASSLGLSSDEAFFGQGTRLTVV.

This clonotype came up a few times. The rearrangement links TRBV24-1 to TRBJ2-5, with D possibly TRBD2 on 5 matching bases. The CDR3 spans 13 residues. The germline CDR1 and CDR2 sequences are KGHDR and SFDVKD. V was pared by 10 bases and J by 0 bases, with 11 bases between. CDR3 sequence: CATSPADQETQYF. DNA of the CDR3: TGTGCCACTTCCCCAGCGGACCAAGAGACCCAGTACTTC.

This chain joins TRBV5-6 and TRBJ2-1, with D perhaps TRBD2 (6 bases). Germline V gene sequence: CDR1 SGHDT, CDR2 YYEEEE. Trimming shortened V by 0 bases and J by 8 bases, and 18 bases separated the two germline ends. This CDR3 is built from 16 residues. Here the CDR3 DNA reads TGTGCCAGCAGCTTGGATTTCGGGGGAAGTGAGGATGAGCAGTTCTTC. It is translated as CASSLDFGGSEDEQFF.

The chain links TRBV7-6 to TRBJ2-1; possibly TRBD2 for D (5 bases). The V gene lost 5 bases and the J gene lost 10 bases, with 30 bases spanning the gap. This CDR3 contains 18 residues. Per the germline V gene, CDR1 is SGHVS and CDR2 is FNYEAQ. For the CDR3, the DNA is TGTGCCAGCAGCCCTAGAGGCAGAGAACGTGCGTTGCCGGGGGAGCAGTTCTTC. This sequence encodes CASSPRGRERALPGEQFF.

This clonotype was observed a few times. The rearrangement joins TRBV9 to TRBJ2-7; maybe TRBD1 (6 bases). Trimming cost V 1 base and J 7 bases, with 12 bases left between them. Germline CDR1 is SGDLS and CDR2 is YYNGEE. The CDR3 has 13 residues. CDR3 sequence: CASSVNPQGEQYV. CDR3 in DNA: TGTGCCAGCAGCGTAAACCCCCAGGGGGAGCAGTACGTC.